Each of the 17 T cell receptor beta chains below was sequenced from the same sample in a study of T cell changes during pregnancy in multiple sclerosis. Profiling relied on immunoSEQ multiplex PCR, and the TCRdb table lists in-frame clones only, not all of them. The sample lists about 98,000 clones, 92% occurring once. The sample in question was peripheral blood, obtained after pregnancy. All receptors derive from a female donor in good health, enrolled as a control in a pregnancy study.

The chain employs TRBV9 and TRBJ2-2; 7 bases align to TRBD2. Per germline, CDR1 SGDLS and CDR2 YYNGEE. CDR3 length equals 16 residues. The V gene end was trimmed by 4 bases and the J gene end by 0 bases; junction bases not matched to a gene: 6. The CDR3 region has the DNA TGTGCCAGCAGCTTGCGGGAGACCGCGAACACCGGGGAGCTGTTTTTT. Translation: CASSLRETANTGELFF.

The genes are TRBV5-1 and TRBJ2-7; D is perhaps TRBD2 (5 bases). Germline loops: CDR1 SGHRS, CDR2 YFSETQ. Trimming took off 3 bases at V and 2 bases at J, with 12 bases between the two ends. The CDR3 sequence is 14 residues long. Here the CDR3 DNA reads TGCGCCAGCAGCTCAGGACTCCTACCCTACGAGCAGTACTTC. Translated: CASSSGLLPYEQYF.

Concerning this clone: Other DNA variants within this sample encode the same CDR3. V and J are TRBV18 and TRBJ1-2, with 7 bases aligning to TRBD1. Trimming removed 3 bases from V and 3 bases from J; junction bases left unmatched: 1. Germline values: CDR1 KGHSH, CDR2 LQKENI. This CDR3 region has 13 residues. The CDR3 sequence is CASSPGTDYGYTF. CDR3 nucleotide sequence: TGTGCCAGCTCACCTGGGACAGACTATGGCTACACCTTC.

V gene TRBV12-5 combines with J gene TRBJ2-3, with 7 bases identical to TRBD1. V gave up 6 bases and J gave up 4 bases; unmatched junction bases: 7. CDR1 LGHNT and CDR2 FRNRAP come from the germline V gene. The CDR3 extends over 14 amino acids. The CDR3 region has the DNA TGTGCTAGTGGCCAGACAGGGATCGCAGATACGCAGTATTTT. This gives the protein CASGQTGIADTQYF. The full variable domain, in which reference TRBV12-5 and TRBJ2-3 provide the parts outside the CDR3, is DARVTQTPRHKVTEMGQEVTMRCQPILGHNTVFWYRQTMMQGLELLAYFRNRAPLDDSGMPKDRFSAEMPDATLATLKIQPSEPRDSAVYFCASGQTGIADTQYFGPGTRLTVL.

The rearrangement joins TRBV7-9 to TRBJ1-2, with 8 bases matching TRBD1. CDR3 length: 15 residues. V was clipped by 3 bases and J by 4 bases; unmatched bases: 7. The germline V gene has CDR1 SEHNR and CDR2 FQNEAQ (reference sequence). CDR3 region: CASSLAPGTGYGYTF. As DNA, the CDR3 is TGTGCCAGCAGCTTGGCCCCCGGGACAGGCTATGGCTACACCTTC.

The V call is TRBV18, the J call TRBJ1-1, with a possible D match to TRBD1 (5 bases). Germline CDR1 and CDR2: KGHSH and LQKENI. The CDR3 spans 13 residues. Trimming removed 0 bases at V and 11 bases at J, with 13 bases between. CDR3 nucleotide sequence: TGTGCCAGCTCACCACCATCCAGGGCTTGGGCTTTCTTT. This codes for CASSPPSRAWAFF.

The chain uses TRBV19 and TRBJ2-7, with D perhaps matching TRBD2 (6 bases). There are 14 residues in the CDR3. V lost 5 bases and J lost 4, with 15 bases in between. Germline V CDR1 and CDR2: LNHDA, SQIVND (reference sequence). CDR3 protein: CASSLAYGGYEQYF. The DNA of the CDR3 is TGTGCCAGTAGTCTAGCCTACGGAGGGTACGAGCAGTACTTC.

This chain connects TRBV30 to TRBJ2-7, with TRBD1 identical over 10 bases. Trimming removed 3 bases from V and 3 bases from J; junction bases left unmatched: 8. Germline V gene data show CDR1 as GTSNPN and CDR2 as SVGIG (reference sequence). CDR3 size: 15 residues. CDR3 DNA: TGTGCCTGGAGCATACGACAGGGGGCATTCTACGAGCAGTACTTC. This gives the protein CAWSIRQGAFYEQYF.

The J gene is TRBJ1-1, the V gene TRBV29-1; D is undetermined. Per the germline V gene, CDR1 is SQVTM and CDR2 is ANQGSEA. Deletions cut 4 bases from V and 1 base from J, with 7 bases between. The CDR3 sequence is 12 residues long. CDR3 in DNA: TGCAGCGTTGGAGCAGGGAACACTGAAGCTTTCTTT. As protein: CSVGAGNTEAFF.

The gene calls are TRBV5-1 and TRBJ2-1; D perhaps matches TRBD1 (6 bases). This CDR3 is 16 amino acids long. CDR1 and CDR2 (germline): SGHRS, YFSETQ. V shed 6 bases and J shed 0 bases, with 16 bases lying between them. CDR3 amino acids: CASNSRGSSSYNEQFF. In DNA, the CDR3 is TGCGCCAGCAACTCCAGGGGTTCGTCCTCCTACAATGAGCAGTTCTTC.

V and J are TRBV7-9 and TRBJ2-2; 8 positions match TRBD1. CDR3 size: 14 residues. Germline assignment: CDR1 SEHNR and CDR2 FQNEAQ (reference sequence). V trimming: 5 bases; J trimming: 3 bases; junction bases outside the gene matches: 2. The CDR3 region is CASSPDRDTGELFF. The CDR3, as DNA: TGTGCCAGCAGCCCGGACAGGGACACCGGGGAGCTGTTTTTT. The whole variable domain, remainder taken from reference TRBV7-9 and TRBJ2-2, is DTGVSQNPRHKITKRGQNVTFRCDPISEHNRLYWYRQTLGQGPEFLTYFQNEAQLEKSRLLSDRFSAERPKGSFSTLEIQRTEQGDSAMYLCASSPDRDTGELFFGEGSRLTVL.

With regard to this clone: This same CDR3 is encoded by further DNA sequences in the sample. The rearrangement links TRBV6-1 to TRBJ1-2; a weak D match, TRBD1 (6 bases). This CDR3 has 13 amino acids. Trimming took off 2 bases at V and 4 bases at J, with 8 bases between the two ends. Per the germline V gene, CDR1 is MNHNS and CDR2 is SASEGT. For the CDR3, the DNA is TGTGCCAGCAGTGAAAGGGGGTTCTATGGCTACACCTTC. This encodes CASSERGFYGYTF.

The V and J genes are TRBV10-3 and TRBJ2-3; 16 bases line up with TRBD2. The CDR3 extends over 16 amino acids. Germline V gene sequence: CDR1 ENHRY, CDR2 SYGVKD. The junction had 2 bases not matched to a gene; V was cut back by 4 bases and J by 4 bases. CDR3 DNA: TGTGCCATCAGTGCGGGACTAGCGGGAGGGGCAGATACGCAGTATTTT. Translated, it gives CAISAGLAGGADTQYF.

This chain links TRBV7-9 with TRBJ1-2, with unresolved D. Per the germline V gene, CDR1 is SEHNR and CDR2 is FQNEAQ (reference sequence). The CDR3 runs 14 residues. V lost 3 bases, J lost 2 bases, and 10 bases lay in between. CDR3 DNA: TGTGCCAGCAGCTTCGGGGATACCAACTATGGCTACACCTTC. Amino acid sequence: CASSFGDTNYGYTF.

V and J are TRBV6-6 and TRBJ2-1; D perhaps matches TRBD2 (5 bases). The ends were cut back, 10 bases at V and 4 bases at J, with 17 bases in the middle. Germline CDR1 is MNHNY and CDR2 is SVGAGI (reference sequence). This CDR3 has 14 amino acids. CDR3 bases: TGTGCCATCGACGGGATTCCCCTATACAATGAGCAGTTCTTC. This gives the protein CAIDGIPLYNEQFF.

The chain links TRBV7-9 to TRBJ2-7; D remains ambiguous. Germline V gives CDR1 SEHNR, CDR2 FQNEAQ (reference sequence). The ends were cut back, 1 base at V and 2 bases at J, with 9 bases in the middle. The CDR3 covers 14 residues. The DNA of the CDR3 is TGTGCCAGCAGCTTAGGAGAGAGCCCCTACGAGCAGTACTTC. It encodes CASSLGESPYEQYF.

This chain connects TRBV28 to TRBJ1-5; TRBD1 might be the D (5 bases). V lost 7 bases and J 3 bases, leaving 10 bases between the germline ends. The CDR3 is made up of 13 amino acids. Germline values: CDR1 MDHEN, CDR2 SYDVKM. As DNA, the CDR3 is TGTGCCAGCAAACCGGGACTCAATCAGCCCCAGCATTTT. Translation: CASKPGLNQPQHF.